These 32 T cell receptor beta chains were all obtained from the same sample, sequenced in a study of identifying expanded T cells in peripheral blood (dated by TCRdb to about 2019). Library preparation used the immunoSEQ multiplex PCR assay. TCRdb stores this immuneACCESS table with in-frame sequences only. Part of the clones is absent; in the studies checked, under half of the shortfall reflects unresolved V genes, and no reason is known for the rest. The sample contains around 78,000 clones, approximately 84% of them found a single time. The biggest ten clones account for more than 15% of the sample. Sequencing input: blood. The receptors derive from a person aged 18-70 years in good health.

The rearrangement links TRBV5-1 to TRBJ2-7; 7 bases agree with TRBD1. With 3 bases clipped from V and 6 bases from J, the junction kept 12 bases outside the gene matches. Per germline, CDR1 SGHRS and CDR2 YFSETQ. The CDR3 totals 15 residues. The CDR3 loop reads CASSSRTGPGPEQYF. The CDR3 bases are TGCGCCAGCAGCTCGCGGACAGGCCCCGGCCCCGAGCAGTACTTC.

In DNA form, the CDR3 reads TGTGCCAGCAGCCCCGAACTAGCGGGGGGGGAGACCCAGTACTTC. The encoded protein is CASSPELAGGETQYF. The chain uses TRBV7-3 and TRBJ2-5, with TRBD2 identical over 13 bases. The CDR3 has 15 residues. The trim removed 5 bases at V and 5 bases at J, leaving 5 bases unmatched. Germline-derived CDR1 and CDR2 are SGHTA and FQGTGA.

J is TRBJ1-2 and V is TRBV4-1; D call uncertain. CDR1 is MGHRA, CDR2 YSYEKL, per germline. The CDR3 is 16 amino acids. V was clipped by 0 bases and J by 0 bases, with 11 bases between them. CDR3 in amino acids: CASSQEVRNSNYGYTF. CDR3 DNA: TGCGCCAGCAGCCAAGAAGTAAGGAATTCTAACTATGGCTACACCTTC.

This clone occurred a few times. The V gene is TRBV7-2, the J gene TRBJ2-1; D gene ambiguous. Germline CDR1 reads SGHTA; CDR2 reads FQGNSA. CDR3 size: 13 residues. Trimming shortened V by 5 bases and J by 7 bases, and 12 bases separated the two germline ends. The CDR3 here is CASSPMDGNEQFF. The CDR3 bases are TGTGCCAGCAGCCCGATGGACGGAAATGAGCAGTTCTTC. The full variable domain, completed using reference TRBV7-2 and TRBJ2-1, is GAGVSQSPSNKVTEKGKDVELRCDPISGHTALYWYRQSLGQGLEFLIYFQGNSAPDKSGLPSDRFSAERTGGSVSTLTIQRTQQEDSAVYLCASSPMDGNEQFFGPGTRLTVL.

CDR3 DNA: TGTGCCAGCAGCCCTGGGACTAGCGGTTACAATGAGCAGTTCTTC. This translates into CASSPGTSGYNEQFF. V usage is TRBV6-4 and J usage is TRBJ2-1; 11 positions match TRBD2. Germline V gene sequence: CDR1 MRHNA, CDR2 SNTAGT. The CDR3 length is 15 residues. V dropped 6 bases and J dropped 4; count of bases not matched to a gene: 5.

This clone is a singleton in its sample. This chain links TRBV11-2 with TRBJ2-5; no clear D gene. V was pared by 5 bases and J by 1 base, with 11 bases between. Germline V gives CDR1 SGHAT, CDR2 FQNNGV. This CDR3 has 14 amino acids. Written as DNA, the CDR3 is TGTGCCAGCAGCCCTGTCAGGTCCCAAGAGACCCAGTACTTC. Translated: CASSPVRSQETQYF.

In its sample, this clone was seen once. The J gene is TRBJ2-5, the V gene TRBV19, with a possible D match to TRBD2 (6 bases). Deletions cut 4 bases from V and 5 bases from J, with 11 bases between. The germline gives CDR1 LNHDA, CDR2 SQIVND (reference sequence). This CDR3 has 13 residues. The CDR3 region is CASSSGAGETQYF. The CDR3 region has the DNA TGTGCCAGTAGTAGCGGGGCAGGGGAGACCCAGTACTTC. Combining the CDR3 with reference TRBV19 and TRBJ2-5 gives the whole variable domain DGGITQSPKYLFRKEGQNVTLSCEQNLNHDAMYWYRQDPGQGLRLIYYSQIVNDFQKGDIAEGYSVSREKKESFPLTVTSAQKNPTAFYLCASSSGAGETQYFGPGTRLLVL.

This clone appeared a few times. The chain recombines TRBV4-1 with TRBJ2-5, with unresolved D. The germline V gene has CDR1 MGHRA and CDR2 YSYEKL. V was pared by 1 base and J by 2 bases, with 5 bases between. The CDR3 consists of 13 residues. The CDR3 DNA follows: TGCGCCAGCAGCCAAGTTGAACAAGAGACCCAGTACTTC. The encoded protein is CASSQVEQETQYF.

In its sample, this clone was seen a few times. This chain uses TRBV6-1 with TRBJ2-5; D call uncertain. The germline CDR1 and CDR2 sequences are MNHNS and SASEGT. The CDR3 runs 14 residues. V was pared by 2 bases and J by 0 bases, with 7 bases between. For the CDR3, the DNA is TGTGCCAGCAGTGAACAGATTAACCAAGAGACCCAGTACTTC. Translated: CASSEQINQETQYF.

This clone was detected only once. CDR3 DNA sequence: TGTGCCAGCAGTTTATTAGGGACAGGAGATAACACTGAAGCTTTCTTT. As protein: CASSLLGTGDNTEAFF. The chain carries TRBV28 and TRBJ1-1; TRBD1 matches at 8 bases. Germline loops: CDR1 MDHEN, CDR2 SYDVKM. The CDR3 covers 16 residues. After removal of 1 base from V and 2 bases from J, the junction contained 6 bases not matched to a gene.

The J gene is TRBJ1-1, the V gene TRBV4-3; possibly TRBD1 for D (6 bases). Germline V gene lookup returns CDR1 LGHNA and CDR2 YSLEER. The V and J ends lost 0 bases and 1 base respectively, with 9 bases between them. This CDR3 contains 15 residues. In DNA, the CDR3 is TGCGCCAGCAGCCAAGAACAGGGACCGAACACTGAAGCTTTCTTT. Translated: CASSQEQGPNTEAFF.

The V gene is TRBV6-1, the J gene TRBJ2-2; D could derive from TRBD1 or TRBD2 (5 bases each). The CDR3 sequence is 13 residues long. With 2 bases removed from V and 9 bases from J, the gap between germline ends came to 10 bases. The germline gives CDR1 MNHNS, CDR2 SASEGT. The CDR3 spells CASSESWDRELFF. The CDR3 nucleotides are TGTGCCAGCAGTGAATCGTGGGACCGGGAGCTGTTTTTT.

This clone was observed a handful of times. The J gene is TRBJ1-3, the V gene TRBV29-1; maybe TRBD1 (6 bases). CDR3 length equals 16 residues. V was clipped by 5 bases and J by 2 bases, with 19 bases between them. Germline lookup yields CDR1 SQVTM and CDR2 ANQGSEA. This CDR3 reads CSVSLGQGLAGNTIYF. The CDR3, as DNA: TGCAGCGTTTCATTAGGTCAGGGGTTAGCTGGAAACACCATATATTTT.

V gene TRBV29-1 combines with J gene TRBJ2-1; TRBD2 aligns across 10 bases. CDR3 size: 15 residues. J gave up 15 bases and V 0 bases, and 14 bases lay outside the gene matches. Germline values: CDR1 SQVTM, CDR2 ANQGSEA. In nucleotides, the CDR3 is TGCAGCGTTGAAGAAGGGGCTGGGGTAGCGGGAGGAGGGTTCTTC. Translated, it gives CSVEEGAGVAGGGFF.

The chain links TRBV7-8 to TRBJ2-3, with 7 bases lining up with TRBD1. V was pared by 5 bases and J by 5 bases, with 7 bases of the junction left unmatched. Germline-derived CDR1 and CDR2 are SGHVS and FQNEAQ. This CDR3 region has 14 residues. The CDR3 spells CASSQDRVGDTQYF. The CDR3 DNA sequence: TGTGCCAGCAGCCAAGACAGGGTGGGAGATACGCAGTATTTT.

This clone occurred a few times. The rearrangement joins TRBV6-6 to TRBJ2-3; D is unclear. CDR1 MNHNY and CDR2 SVGAGI come from the germline V gene (reference sequence). Deletions cut 2 bases from V and 3 bases from J, with 9 bases between. The CDR3 contains 14 residues. The CDR3 is CASSYPAGTDTQYF. In DNA form, the CDR3 reads TGTGCCAGCAGTTACCCGGCCGGGACAGATACGCAGTATTTT.

V and J are TRBV5-1 and TRBJ2-3; D call uncertain. CDR3 length equals 16 residues. Trimming took 5 bases from V and 2 from J, leaving 18 bases between them. From germline, CDR1 is SGHRS and CDR2 YFSETQ. CDR3 sequence reads: CASRISSVGLTDTQYF. CDR3 DNA sequence: TGCGCCAGCAGAATAAGTTCGGTAGGGCTCACAGATACGCAGTATTTT.

This clone is labeled as medium-sized. The V gene is TRBV4-1, the J gene TRBJ2-3; 9 bases agree with TRBD1. Trimming cost V 4 bases and J 4 bases; bases outside gene matches: 12. This CDR3 is built from 17 residues. Germline V gene lookup returns CDR1 MGHRA and CDR2 YSYEKL. In nucleotides, the CDR3 is TGCGCCAGCAGCCCCGTCGTCCCGGGACAGGGTTCAGATACGCAGTATTTT. Translating it yields CASSPVVPGQGSDTQYF.

This sequence joins TRBV5-1 and TRBJ1-2; D remains unclear. V lost 5 bases, J lost 3 bases, and 11 bases lay in between. Germline-derived CDR1 and CDR2 are SGHRS and YFSETQ. The CDR3 consists of 13 residues. The CDR3, as DNA: TGCGCCAGCAGACTTCAGCAGGACTATGGCTACACCTTC. It yields the protein CASRLQQDYGYTF.

The chain employs TRBV5-1 and TRBJ2-3, with D uncertain. The germline V and J ends were trimmed by 0 bases and 2 bases, with 10 bases remaining between them. The CDR3 contains 15 residues. The V gene's germline CDR1 is SGHRS and CDR2 YFSETQ. DNA of the CDR3: TGCGCCAGCAGCTTGGGGGCCGAACCCACAGATACGCAGTATTTT. This translates into CASSLGAEPTDTQYF.

This clone was counted once. At one end the junction does not follow the germline gene, possibly because of a read error. J is TRBJ2-3 and V is TRBV7-7, with D unresolved. Germline-derived CDR1 and CDR2 are SSHAT and FNYEAQ (reference sequence). This CDR3 has 15 amino acids. The CDR3 loop reads CASSLVDGSTDTQYF. Here the CDR3 DNA reads TGTGCTAGCAGCTTAGTTGACGGAAGCACAGATACGCAGTATTTT.

This chain links TRBV14 with TRBJ2-7; D possibly uses TRBD1 or TRBD2 (5 bases each). Trimming took off 5 bases at V and 2 bases at J, with 16 bases between the two ends. This CDR3 is 15 amino acids long. Germline V gene lookup returns CDR1 SGHDN and CDR2 FVKESK. The CDR3 bases are TGTGCCAGCAGCGGACATATGGACGGGACCTACGAGCAGTACTTC. It codes for CASSGHMDGTYEQYF.

The genes are TRBV9 and TRBJ1-1, with a possible D match to TRBD1 (6 bases). V lost 2 bases and J 0 bases, leaving 11 bases between the germline ends. CDR3 length: 15 residues. Germline CDR1 and CDR2: SGDLS and YYNGEE. The CDR3 coding sequence is TGTGCCAGCAGCGTCCGCGGGGGCGTGAACACTGAAGCTTTCTTT. It translates to CASSVRGGVNTEAFF.

V gene TRBV7-3 combines with J gene TRBJ2-5; possibly TRBD2 for D (6 bases). The CDR3 spans 14 residues. Looked up from germline, CDR1 is SGHTA and CDR2 is FQGTGA. Trimming took off 3 bases at V and 1 base at J, with 9 bases between the two ends. The CDR3 bases are TGTGCCAGCAGCTTGGTGGGGGGCCAAGAGACCCAGTACTTC. This codes for CASSLVGGQETQYF. Supplemented by reference TRBV7-3 and TRBJ2-5, the full variable domain reads GAGVSQTPSNKVTEKGKYVELRCDPISGHTALYWYRQSLGQGPEFLIYFQGTGAADDSGLPNDRFFAVRPEGSVSTLKIQRTERGDSAVYLCASSLVGGQETQYFGPGTRLLVL.

The gene calls are TRBV9 and TRBJ2-3; D unresolved. The ends were cut back, 2 bases at V and 0 bases at J, with 7 bases in the middle. The germline CDR1 and CDR2 sequences are SGDLS and YYNGEE. This CDR3 contains 14 residues. The CDR3 bases are TGTGCCAGCAGCGTCCGGCAGAGCACAGATACGCAGTATTTT. It is translated as CASSVRQSTDTQYF.

Remarks on this clone: Other DNA sequences from this sample encode an identical CDR3 as well. The V call is TRBV28, the J call TRBJ2-7; the D is unclear. The CDR3 has 11 residues. CDR1 MDHEN and CDR2 SYDVKM come from the germline V gene. The V gene lost 3 bases and the J gene lost 3 bases, with 3 bases spanning the gap. The CDR3 sequence: CASSLRYEQYF. DNA of the CDR3: TGTGCCAGCAGTTTGCGCTACGAGCAGTACTTC.

The chain carries TRBV9 and TRBJ1-2; 8 bases are shared with TRBD1. The junction had 6 bases not matched to a gene; V was cut back by 4 bases and J by 1 base. This CDR3 spans 15 amino acids. The germline gives CDR1 SGDLS, CDR2 YYNGEE. CDR3 amino acids: CASSPTGQVNYGYTF. The CDR3, as DNA: TGTGCCAGCAGCCCGACGGGACAGGTTAACTATGGCTACACCTTC.

This chain uses TRBV13 with TRBJ2-7, with TRBD1 identical over 8 bases. The length of the CDR3 is 16 residues. J lost 2 bases, V lost 1 base, and 7 bases had no gene match. The germline CDR1 and CDR2 sequences are PRHDT and FYEKMQ (reference sequence). The CDR3: CASSLVPDRGPYEQYF. CDR3 nucleotide sequence: TGTGCCAGCAGCTTAGTCCCCGACAGGGGTCCCTACGAGCAGTACTTC.

This clone was seen a few times. CDR3 protein: CASSGPTSGSTYEQYF. DNA of the CDR3: TGTGCCAGCAGTGGCCCGACTAGCGGGAGTACCTACGAGCAGTACTTC. The chain recombines TRBV6-1 with TRBJ2-7, with 12 bases lining up with TRBD2. With 4 bases clipped from V and 2 bases from J, the junction kept 6 bases outside the gene matches. The CDR3 loop spans 16 amino acids. Germline CDR1 reads MNHNS; CDR2 reads SASEGT.

The chain has TRBV9 and TRBJ2-1; no firm D call. V lost 3 bases and J lost 1, with 8 bases in between. From germline, CDR1 is SGDLS and CDR2 YYNGEE. This CDR3 region has 14 residues. The DNA of the CDR3 is TGTGCCAGCAGCGATAGTCAATCCTACAATGAGCAGTTCTTC. It yields the protein CASSDSQSYNEQFF.

The chain carries TRBV29-1 and TRBJ2-1; 8 bases line up with TRBD2. Germline assignment: CDR1 SQVTM and CDR2 ANQGSEA. This CDR3 is 16 amino acids long. Losses at the gene ends were 5 bases for V and 3 bases for J; bases not matched to a gene: 12. The CDR3: CSVPSREVSFYNEQFF. The CDR3 DNA is TGCAGCGTTCCCTCGCGGGAGGTGTCCTTCTACAATGAGCAGTTCTTC.

This chain connects TRBV6-1 to TRBJ1-1, with a tentative D call TRBD1 (6 bases). Germline values: CDR1 MNHNS, CDR2 SASEGT. Trimming pared 6 bases from V and 0 bases from J, leaving 8 bases between. The CDR3 has 13 residues. The CDR3 spells CASSGTLNTEAFF. CDR3 sequence (DNA): TGTGCCAGCAGCGGGACATTGAACACTGAAGCTTTCTTT.